The TCR beta chain under discussion was sequenced for a study of blood T cell repertoires in COVID-19. Across the whole study: COVID-19 samples from acute and convalescent phases originated in the United States, Italy and Spain.

In the study's own analysis: Reference gene primer amplification in the assay estimated nucleated cell counts. Assay: immunoSEQ multiplex PCR; the TCRdb copy retains only in-frame clones and omits some. That table is the source of V, J and clone size, and D and trimming were worked out from the DNA. Of some 260,000 clones in the sample, roughly 90% were seen once. With 4 bases clipped from V and 7 bases from J, the junction kept 10 bases outside the gene matches. In germline, CDR1 is SGDLS, CDR2 YYNGEE. The CDR3 sequence is 16 residues long. The chain recombines TRBV9 with TRBJ2-2; the match to TRBD1 covers 10 bases. This clonotype was sampled from a woman in her 40s who had recovered from COVID-19. The source material was peripheral blood. The CDR3 region is CASSTRDRGTVGELFF. CDR3 coding DNA: TGTGCCAGCAGCACCCGGGACAGGGGTACGGTCGGGGAGCTGTTTTTT.